This TCR beta chain derives from a study of cytomegalovirus exposure and HLA in healthy donors. General study findings and limits: The study designated fewer than 200 TCR beta chains cytomegalovirus-associated. There were a few CMV-associated chains whose specificity for CMV antigens was confirmed in vitro. According to a subsequent analysis, TCR clusters identified in the first cohort showed a tendency to co-occur across the roughly 120 validation repertoires.

This CDR3 comprises 13 residues. Germline lookup yields CDR1 MNHNY and CDR2 SVGAGI (reference sequence). V was pared by 7 bases and J by 2 bases, with 4 bases of the junction left unmatched. Remarks on this clone: Its antigen is not known.

Sequencing used immunoSEQ multiplex PCR; TCRdb keeps in-frame clones, though not all of them. The sample includes 150,000 to 200,000 clones, nearly 90% seen only once; the top ten take approximately 10%. The rearrangement joins TRBV6-6 to TRBJ1-2; TRBD1 agrees at 7 bases. The clonotype comes from a woman aged 18-29 years in good health and CMV-seropositive. The sample taken for sequencing was PBMCs. CDR3: CASILGQNYGYTF. DNA for the CDR3: TGTGCCAGCATTCTGGGACAGAACTATGGCTACACCTTC.